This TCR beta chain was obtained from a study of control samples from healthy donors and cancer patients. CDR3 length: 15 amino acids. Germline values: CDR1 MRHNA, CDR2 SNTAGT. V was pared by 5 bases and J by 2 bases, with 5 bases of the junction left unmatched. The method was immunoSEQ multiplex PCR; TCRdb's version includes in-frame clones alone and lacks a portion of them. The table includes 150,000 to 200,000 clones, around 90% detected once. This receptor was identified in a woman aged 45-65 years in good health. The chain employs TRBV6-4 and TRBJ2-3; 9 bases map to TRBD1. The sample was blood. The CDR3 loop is CASSKEQGATDTQYF. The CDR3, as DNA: TGTGCCAGCAGTAAGGAACAGGGGGCCACAGATACGCAGTATTTT.